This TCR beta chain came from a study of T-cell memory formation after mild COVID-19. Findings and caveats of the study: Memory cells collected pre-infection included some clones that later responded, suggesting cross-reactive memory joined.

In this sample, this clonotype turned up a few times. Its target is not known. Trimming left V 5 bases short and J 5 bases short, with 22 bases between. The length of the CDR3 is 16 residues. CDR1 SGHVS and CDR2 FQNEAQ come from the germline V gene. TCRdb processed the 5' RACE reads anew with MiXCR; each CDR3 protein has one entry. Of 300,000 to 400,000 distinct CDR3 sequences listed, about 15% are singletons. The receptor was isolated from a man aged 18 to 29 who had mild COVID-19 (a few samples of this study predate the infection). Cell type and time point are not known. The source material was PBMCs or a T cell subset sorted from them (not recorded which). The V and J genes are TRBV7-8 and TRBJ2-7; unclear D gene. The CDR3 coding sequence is TGTGCCAGCAGCCCAGAATACCTGGCCTCGGGCCACGAGCAGTACGTC. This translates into CASSPEYLASGHEQYV.